This TCR beta chain was profiled in a study of control samples from healthy donors and cancer patients. The V end lost 4 bases, the J end lost 0 bases, and 9 bases lay between the germline ends. The CDR3 is made up of 14 amino acids. Germline-derived CDR1 and CDR2 are SGHVS and FQNEAQ. Libraries were prepared by immunoSEQ multiplex PCR; TCRdb keeps only in-frame clonotypes and omits some of them. This sample carries about 120,000 clones, almost 95% of them seen once, and the ten largest clones take 0.55% to 0.65%. Sequences were obtained from PBMCs. This chain joins TRBV7-8 and TRBJ1-1; D not resolved. The receptor's source is an elderly man with head and neck cancer. CDR3: CASSSYQVNTEAFF. The CDR3 nucleotides read TGTGCCAGCAGCTCCTATCAGGTGAACACTGAAGCTTTCTTT.